This T cell receptor (beta chain) emerged from a study of T-cell memory formation after mild COVID-19. Study summary: The two donors had largely donor-specific TCR clusters.

Amplification by 5'RACE using constant-segment primers produced TCR alpha and TCR beta cDNA libraries that carried sample barcodes and UMIs. MiXCR, run by TCRdb on the 5' RACE reads, gives a single entry per CDR3 protein. The repertoire holds about 210,000 distinct CDR3 sequences, with 8% to 11% as singletons. Study conclusions and caveats: The study found balanced CD4/CD8 in clones contracting day 15 to 85 and a CD4+ lean in later expanders. The SARS-CoV-2 specificity of second-wave clones reaching peak at day 37 remained unverified.

Comment on this clonotype: Its antigen remains unknown.

The receptor was isolated from a man aged 18-30 years who had mild COVID-19 (a few samples of this study predate the infection). Cell type and time point are not known. Sequencing input: PBMCs or a T cell subset sorted from them (not recorded which).

The CDR3 is CASSAGQGGHSPLHF. The CDR3 nucleotides are TGCGCCAGCAGCGCGGGACAGGGAGGTCATTCACCCCTCCACTTT. The rearrangement uses TRBV5-1 and TRBJ1-6; TRBD1 aligns across 9 bases. The V segment lost 4 bases and the J segment 8 bases; nucleotides outside the gene matches: 7. CDR1 and CDR2 (germline): SGHRS, YFSETQ. The CDR3 spans 15 residues.